This T cell receptor (beta chain) was identified in a study of cytomegalovirus exposure and HLA in healthy donors. Findings and limits, study-wide: TCR beta sequences reportedly predicted most subjects' HLA-A and HLA-B alleles accurately. Later analysis suggested links between common viral pathogens and several top significant clusters.

Of note for this clone: Antigen unknown.

From germline, CDR1 is SNHLY and CDR2 FYNNEI. The CDR3 is 14 residues long. Trimming took off 6 bases at V and 2 bases at J, with 14 bases between the two ends. A multiplex PCR was run with 60 Vbeta primers and 13 Jbeta primers. Only in-frame clones appear in the TCRdb table, and some are missing; sequencing was by immunoSEQ multiplex PCR. This sample's table reports 150,000 to 200,000 clones. The sample was PBMCs. The V and J genes are TRBV2 and TRBJ2-7; maybe TRBD1 (7 bases). The sequence derives from a woman aged 60-70 years in good health and CMV-seronegative. CDR3 sequence: CASSGGQRTYEQYF. The CDR3 nucleotides read TGTGCCAGCAGCGGGGGACAGAGAACCTACGAGCAGTACTTC.